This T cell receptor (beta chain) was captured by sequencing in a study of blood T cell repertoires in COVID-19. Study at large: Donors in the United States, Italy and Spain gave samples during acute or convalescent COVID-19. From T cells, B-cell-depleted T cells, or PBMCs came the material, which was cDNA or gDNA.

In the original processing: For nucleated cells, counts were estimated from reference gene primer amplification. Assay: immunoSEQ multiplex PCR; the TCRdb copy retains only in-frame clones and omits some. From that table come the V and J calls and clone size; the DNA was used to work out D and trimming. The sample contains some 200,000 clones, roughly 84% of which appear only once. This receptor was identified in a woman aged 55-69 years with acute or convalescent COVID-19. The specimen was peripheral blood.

The CDR3: CASSQGSRGLTEAFF. For the CDR3, the DNA is TGTGCCAGCAGCCAAGGGTCACGGGGGTTGACTGAAGCTTTCTTT. The chain combines TRBV3-1 (or the pseudogene TRBV3-2) with TRBJ1-1; maybe TRBD1 (5 bases). Trimming stripped 1 base from V and 5 bases from J, with 14 bases between. This CDR3 has 15 residues. Germline lookup yields CDR1 LGHDT and CDR2 YNNKEL (reference sequence).